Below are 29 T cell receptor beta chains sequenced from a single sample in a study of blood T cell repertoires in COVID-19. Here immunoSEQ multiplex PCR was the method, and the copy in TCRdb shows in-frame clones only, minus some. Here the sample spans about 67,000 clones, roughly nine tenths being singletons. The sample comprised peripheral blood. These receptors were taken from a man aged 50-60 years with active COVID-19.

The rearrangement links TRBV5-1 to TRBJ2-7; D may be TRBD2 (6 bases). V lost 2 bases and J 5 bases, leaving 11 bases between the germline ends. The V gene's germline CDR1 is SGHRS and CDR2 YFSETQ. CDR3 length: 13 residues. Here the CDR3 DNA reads TGCGCCAGCAGCTTCGGGGGTTTCAACGAGCAGTACTTC. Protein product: CASSFGGFNEQYF. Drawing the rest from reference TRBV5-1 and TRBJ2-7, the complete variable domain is KAGVTQTPRYLIKTRGQQVTLSCSPISGHRSVSWYQQTPGQGLQFLFEYFSETQRNKGNFPGRFSGRQFSNSRSEMNVSTLELGDSALYLCASSFGGFNEQYFGPGTRLTVT.

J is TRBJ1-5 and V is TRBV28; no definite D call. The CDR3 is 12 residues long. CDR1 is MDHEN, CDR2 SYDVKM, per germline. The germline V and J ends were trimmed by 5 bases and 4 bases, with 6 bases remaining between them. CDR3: CASSSQNQPQHF. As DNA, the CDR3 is TGTGCCAGCAGTAGTCAGAATCAGCCCCAGCATTTT. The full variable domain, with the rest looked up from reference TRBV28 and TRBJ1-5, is DVKVTQSSRYLVKRTGEKVFLECVQDMDHENMFWYRQDPGLGLRLIYFSYDVKMKEKGDIPEGYSVSREKKERFSLILESASTNQTSMYLCASSSQNQPQHFGDGTRLSIL.

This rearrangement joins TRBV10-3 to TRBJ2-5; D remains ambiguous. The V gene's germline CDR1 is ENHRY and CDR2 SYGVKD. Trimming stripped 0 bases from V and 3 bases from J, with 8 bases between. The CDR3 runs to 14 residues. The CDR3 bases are TGTGCCATCAGTGAGTCGACGGGTAAAGAGACCCAGTACTTC. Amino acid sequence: CAISESTGKETQYF.

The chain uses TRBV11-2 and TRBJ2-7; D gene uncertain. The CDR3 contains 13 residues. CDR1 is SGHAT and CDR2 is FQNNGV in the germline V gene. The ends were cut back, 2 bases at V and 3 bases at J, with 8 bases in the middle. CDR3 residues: CASSLSPGYEQYF. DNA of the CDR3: TGTGCCAGCAGCTTATCTCCGGGCTACGAGCAGTACTTC.

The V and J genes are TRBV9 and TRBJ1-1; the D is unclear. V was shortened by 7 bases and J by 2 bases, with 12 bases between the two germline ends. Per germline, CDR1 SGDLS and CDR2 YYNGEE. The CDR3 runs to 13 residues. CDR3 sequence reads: CASGSQDNTEAFF. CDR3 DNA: TGTGCCAGCGGCAGCCAGGATAACACTGAAGCTTTCTTT.

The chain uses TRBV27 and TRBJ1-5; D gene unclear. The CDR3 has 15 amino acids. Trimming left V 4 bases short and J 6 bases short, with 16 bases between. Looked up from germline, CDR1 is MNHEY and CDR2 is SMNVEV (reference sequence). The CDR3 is CASSSAAEEGQPQHF. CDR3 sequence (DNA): TGTGCCAGCAGTTCCGCCGCAGAGGAAGGTCAGCCCCAGCATTTT.

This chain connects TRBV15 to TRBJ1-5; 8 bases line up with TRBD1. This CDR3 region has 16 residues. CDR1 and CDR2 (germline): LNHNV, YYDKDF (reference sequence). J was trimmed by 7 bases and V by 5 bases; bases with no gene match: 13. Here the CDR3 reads CATSERDRWPGQPQHF. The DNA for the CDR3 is TGTGCCACCAGCGAACGGGACAGGTGGCCGGGACAGCCCCAGCATTTT.

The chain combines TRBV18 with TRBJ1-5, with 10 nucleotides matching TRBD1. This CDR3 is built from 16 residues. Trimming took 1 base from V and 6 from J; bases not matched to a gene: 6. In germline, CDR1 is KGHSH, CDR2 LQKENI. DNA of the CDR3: TGTGCCAGCTCACCACGCTCGGGACAGGGGAGTCAGCCCCAGCATTTT. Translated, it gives CASSPRSGQGSQPQHF.

The CDR3 DNA sequence: TGTGCCAGCAGTGAAGCGGGGGGAAAGGGGAGAAGCCGTGGGCAGTACTTC. Protein: CASSEAGGKGRSRGQYF. The genes are TRBV2 and TRBJ2-7; a possible D gene is TRBD2 (6 bases). V gave up 0 bases and J gave up 9 bases, with 24 bases separating them. The CDR3 is 17 amino acids. The germline gives CDR1 SNHLY, CDR2 FYNNEI.

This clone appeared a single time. The CDR3 DNA reads as TGTGCCAGCAGCCCGGGACAGGGCTATGAGCAGTTCTTC. Translation: CASSPGQGYEQFF. The chain joins TRBV5-4 to TRBJ2-1; 9 nucleotides match TRBD1. The ends lost 4 bases at V and 8 bases at J; junction bases unmatched: 4. This CDR3 spans 13 amino acids. Germline lookup yields CDR1 SGHNT and CDR2 YYREEE (reference sequence).

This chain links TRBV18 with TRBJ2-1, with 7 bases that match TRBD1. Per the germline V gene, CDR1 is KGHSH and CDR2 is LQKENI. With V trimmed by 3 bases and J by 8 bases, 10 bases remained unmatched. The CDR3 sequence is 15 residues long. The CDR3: CASSPLLRGGDEQFF. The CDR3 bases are TGTGCCAGCTCACCCCTCCTGCGAGGGGGCGATGAGCAGTTCTTC.

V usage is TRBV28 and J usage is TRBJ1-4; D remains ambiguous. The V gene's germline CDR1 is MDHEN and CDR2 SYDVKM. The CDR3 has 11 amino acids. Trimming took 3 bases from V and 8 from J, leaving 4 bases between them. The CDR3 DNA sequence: TGTGCCAGCAGTTTGGCAGAAAAACTGTTTTTT. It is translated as CASSLAEKLFF.

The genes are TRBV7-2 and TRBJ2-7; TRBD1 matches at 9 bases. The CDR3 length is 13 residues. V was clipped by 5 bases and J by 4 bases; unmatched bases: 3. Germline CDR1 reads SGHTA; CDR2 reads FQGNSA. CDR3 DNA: TGTGCCAGCAGCCGGGACAGGGTGTACGAGCAGTACTTC. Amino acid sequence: CASSRDRVYEQYF.

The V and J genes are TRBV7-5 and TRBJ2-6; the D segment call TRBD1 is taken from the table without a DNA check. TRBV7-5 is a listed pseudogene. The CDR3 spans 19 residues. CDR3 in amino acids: CVRSPRKDRGHSGANVLTF. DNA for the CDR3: TGTGTCAGAAGCCCGAGAAAGGACAGGGGACACTCTGGGGCCAACGTCCTGACTTTC.

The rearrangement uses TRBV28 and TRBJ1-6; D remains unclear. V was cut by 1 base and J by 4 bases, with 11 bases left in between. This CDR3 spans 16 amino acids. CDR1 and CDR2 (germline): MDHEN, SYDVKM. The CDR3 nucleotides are TGTGCCAGCAGTTTATATAACAGCAAATATAATTCACCCCTCCACTTT. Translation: CASSLYNSKYNSPLHF.

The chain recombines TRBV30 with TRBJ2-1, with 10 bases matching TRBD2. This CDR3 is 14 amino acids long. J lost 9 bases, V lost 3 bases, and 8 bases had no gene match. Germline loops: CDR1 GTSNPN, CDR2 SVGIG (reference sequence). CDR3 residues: CAWSREREGGEQFF. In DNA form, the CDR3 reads TGTGCCTGGAGCCGCGAGCGGGAGGGAGGTGAGCAGTTCTTC.

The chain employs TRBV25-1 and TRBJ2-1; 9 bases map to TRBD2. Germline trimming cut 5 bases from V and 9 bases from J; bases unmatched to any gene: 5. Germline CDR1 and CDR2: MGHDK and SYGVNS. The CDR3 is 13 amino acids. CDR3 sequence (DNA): TGTGCCAGCAGTCGCGGGGGGGGCGGTGAGCAGTTCTTC. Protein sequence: CASSRGGGGEQFF.

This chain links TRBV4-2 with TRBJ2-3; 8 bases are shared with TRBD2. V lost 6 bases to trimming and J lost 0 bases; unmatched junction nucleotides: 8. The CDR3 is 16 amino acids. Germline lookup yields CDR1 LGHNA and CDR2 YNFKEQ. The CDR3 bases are TGTGCCAGCAGACCCGAGCGGGGGCTAAGCACAGATACGCAGTATTTT. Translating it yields CASRPERGLSTDTQYF.

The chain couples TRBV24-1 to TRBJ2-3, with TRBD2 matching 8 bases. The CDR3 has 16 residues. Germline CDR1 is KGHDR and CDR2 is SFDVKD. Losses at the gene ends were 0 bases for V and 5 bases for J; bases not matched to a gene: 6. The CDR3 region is CATSDLSGGMGDTQYF. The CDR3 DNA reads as TGTGCCACCAGTGATTTGTCGGGGGGGATGGGAGATACGCAGTATTTT.

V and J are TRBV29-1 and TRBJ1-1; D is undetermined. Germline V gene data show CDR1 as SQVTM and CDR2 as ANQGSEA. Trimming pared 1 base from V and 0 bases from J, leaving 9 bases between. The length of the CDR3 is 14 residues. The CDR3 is CSVEGERMNTEAFF. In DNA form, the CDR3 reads TGCAGCGTTGAAGGGGAGAGGATGAACACTGAAGCTTTCTTT.

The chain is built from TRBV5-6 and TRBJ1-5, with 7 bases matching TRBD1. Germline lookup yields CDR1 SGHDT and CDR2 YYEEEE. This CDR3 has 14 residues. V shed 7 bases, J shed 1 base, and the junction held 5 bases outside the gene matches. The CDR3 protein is CASGRGESNQPQHF. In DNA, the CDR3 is TGTGCCAGCGGCAGGGGGGAGAGCAATCAGCCCCAGCATTTT.

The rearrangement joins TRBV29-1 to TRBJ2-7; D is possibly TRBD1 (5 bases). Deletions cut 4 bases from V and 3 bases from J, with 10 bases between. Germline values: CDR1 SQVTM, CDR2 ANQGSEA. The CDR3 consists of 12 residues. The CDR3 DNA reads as TGCAGCGTTGCCAGGGATGGCTACGAGCAGTACTTC. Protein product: CSVARDGYEQYF.

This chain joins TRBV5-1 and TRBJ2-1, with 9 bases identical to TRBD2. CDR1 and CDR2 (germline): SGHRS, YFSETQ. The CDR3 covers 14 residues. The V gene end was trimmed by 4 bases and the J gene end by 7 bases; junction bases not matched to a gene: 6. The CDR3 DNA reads TGCGCCAGCAGCCTCTCTAGCGGGAATAATGAGCAGTTCTTC. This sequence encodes CASSLSSGNNEQFF.

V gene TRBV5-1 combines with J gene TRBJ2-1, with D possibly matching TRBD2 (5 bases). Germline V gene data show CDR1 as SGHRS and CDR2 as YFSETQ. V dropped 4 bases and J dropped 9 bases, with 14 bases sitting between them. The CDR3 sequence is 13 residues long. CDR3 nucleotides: TGCGCCAGCAGCCTTACTAGTTTAAGTGAGCAGTTCTTC. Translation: CASSLTSLSEQFF.

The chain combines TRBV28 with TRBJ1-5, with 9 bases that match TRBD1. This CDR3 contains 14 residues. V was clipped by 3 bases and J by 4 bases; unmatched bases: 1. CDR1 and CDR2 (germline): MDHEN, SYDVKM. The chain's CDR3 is CASSFGTGNQPQHF. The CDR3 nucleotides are TGTGCCAGCAGTTTCGGGACAGGGAATCAGCCCCAGCATTTT.

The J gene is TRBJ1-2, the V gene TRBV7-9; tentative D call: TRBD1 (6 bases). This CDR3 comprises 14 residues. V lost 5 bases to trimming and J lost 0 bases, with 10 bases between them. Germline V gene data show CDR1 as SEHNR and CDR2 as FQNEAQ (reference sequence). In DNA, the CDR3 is TGTGCCAGCAGCCCAGGGGATACTAACTATGGCTACACCTTC. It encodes CASSPGDTNYGYTF.

CDR3 sequence (DNA): TGTGCCACCAGTGAAGGACAGGCCTATGGCTACACCTTC. This gives the protein CATSEGQAYGYTF. This rearrangement joins TRBV24-1 to TRBJ1-2, with 7 bases that match TRBD1. The V segment lost 4 bases and the J segment 4 bases; nucleotides outside the gene matches: 2. Per germline, CDR1 KGHDR and CDR2 SFDVKD. The CDR3 length is 13 residues.

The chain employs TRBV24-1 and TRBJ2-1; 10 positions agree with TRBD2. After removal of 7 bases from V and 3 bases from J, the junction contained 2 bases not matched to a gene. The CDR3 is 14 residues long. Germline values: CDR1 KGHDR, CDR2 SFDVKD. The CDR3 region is CATRASGGYNEQFF. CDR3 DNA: TGTGCCACCAGAGCTAGCGGGGGCTACAATGAGCAGTTCTTC.

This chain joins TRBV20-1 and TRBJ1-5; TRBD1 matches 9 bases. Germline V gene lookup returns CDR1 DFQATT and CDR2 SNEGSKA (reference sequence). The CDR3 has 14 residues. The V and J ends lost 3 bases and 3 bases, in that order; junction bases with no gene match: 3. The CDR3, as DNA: TGCAGTGCTAGTGGACAGGGGTTCAATCAGCCCCAGCATTTT. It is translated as CSASGQGFNQPQHF.